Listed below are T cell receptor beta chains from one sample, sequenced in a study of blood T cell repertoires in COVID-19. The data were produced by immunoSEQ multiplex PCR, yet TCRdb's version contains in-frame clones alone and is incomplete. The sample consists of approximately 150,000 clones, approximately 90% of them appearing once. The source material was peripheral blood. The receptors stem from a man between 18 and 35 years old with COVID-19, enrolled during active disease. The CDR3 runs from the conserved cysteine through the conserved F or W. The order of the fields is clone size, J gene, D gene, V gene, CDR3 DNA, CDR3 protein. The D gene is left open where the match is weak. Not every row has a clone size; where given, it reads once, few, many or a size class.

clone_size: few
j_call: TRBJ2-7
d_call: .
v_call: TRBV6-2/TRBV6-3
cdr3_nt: TGTGCCAGCAGTTACCCGGACGAGCAGTACTTC
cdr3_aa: CASSYPDEQYF

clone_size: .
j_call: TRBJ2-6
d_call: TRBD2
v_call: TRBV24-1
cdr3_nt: TGTGCCACCAGCCCCGCGGGGGCTGGGGCCAACGTCCTGACTTTC
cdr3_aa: CATSPAGAGANVLTF

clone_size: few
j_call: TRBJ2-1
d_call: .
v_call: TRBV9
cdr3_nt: TGTGCCAGCAGCGTACGGTGGGAGAACAATGAGCAGTTCTTC
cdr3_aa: CASSVRWENNEQFF

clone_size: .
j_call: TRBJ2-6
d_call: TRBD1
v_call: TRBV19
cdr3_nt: TGTGCCAGTAGTAGGACAGGGGCTGGGGCCAACGTCCTGACTTTC
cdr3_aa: CASSRTGAGANVLTF

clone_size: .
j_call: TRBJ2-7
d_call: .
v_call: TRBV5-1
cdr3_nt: TGCGCCAGCAGCGGCCAGGACAGCAGCTACGAGCAGTACTTC
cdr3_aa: CASSGQDSSYEQYF

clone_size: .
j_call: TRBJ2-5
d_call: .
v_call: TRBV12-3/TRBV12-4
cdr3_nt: TGTGCCAGCAGTTTTAACAGGCGGGAGACCCAGTACTTC
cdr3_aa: CASSFNRRETQYF

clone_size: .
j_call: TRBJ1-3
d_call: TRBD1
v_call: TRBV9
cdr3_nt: TGTGCCAGCAGCGCAGGGGGTAGACCGATAGGCTCTGGAAACACCATATATTTT
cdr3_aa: CASSAGGRPIGSGNTIYF

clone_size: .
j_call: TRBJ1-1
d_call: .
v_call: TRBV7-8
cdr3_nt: TGTGCCAGCAGCTTCCCCGGCAGGGCCGGCACTGAAGCTTTCTTT
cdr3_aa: CASSFPGRAGTEAFF

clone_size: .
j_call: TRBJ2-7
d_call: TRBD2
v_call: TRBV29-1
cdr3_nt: TGCAGCGTCAATAAGCGGGAGGGCGGGTACTACGAGCAGTACTTC
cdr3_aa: CSVNKREGGYYEQYF

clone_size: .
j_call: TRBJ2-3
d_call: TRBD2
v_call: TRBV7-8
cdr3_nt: TGTGCCAGCAGCTTGATAGCGGGAGTGGATACGCAGTATTTT
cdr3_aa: CASSLIAGVDTQYF

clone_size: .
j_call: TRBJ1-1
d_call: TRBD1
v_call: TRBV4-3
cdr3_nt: TGCGCCAGCAGCCAACCGGGACAGGTGAACACTGAAGCTTTCTTT
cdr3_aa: CASSQPGQVNTEAFF

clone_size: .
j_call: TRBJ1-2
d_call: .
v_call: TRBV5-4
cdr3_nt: TGTGCCAGCAGCGATGGACGGGAGGGCTACACCTTC
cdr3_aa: CASSDGREGYTF

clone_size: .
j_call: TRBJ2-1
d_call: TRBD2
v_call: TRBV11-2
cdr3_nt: TGTGCCAGCAGCCCAAGACTAGCGGGAGTTGAGCAGTTCTTC
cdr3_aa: CASSPRLAGVEQFF

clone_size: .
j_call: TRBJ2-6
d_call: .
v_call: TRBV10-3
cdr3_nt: TGTGCCATCAGTGAAGGGGGGGCTGGGGCCAACGTCCTGACTTTC
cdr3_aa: CAISEGGAGANVLTF

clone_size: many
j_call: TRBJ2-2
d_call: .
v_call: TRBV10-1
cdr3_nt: TGCGCCAGCAGTGAGCGGGACACCGGGGAGCTGTTTTTT
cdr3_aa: CASSERDTGELFF

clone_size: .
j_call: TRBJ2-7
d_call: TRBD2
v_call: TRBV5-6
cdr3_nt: TGTGCCAGCAGCTTCGGCGGGAGGAACGAGCAGTACTTC
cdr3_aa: CASSFGGRNEQYF

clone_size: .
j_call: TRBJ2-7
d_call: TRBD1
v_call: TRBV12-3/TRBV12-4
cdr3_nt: TGTGCCAGCAGTGTTACAGGGGGCGGTGAGCAGTACTTC
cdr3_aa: CASSVTGGGEQYF

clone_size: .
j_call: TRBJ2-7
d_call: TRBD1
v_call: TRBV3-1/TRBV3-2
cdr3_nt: TGTGCCAGCAGCCAGACGGGACAGGGTACCTACGAGCAGTACTTC
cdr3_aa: CASSQTGQGTYEQYF

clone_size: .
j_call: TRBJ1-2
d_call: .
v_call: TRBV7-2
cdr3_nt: TGTGCCAGCAGCTTAACGAGACAGGTCGTCAATGGCTACACCTTC
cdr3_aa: CASSLTRQVVNGYTF

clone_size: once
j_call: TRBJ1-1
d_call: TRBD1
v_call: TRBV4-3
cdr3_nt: TGCGCCAGCAGTTTGGGGGGCGCAGGGGGCACTGAAGCTTTCTTT
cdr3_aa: CASSLGGAGGTEAFF

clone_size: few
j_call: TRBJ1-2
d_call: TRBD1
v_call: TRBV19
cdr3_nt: TGTGCCAGTACCCCCGGTCCCGTGGGACAGCTTTTTGGCTACACCTTC
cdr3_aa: CASTPGPVGQLFGYTF

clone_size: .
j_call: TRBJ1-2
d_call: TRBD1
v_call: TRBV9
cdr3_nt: TGTGCCAGCAGCGTAGTAACAGGGGGCGATGGCTACACCTTC
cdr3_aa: CASSVVTGGDGYTF

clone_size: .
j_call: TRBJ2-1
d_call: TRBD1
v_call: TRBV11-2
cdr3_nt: TGTGCCAGCAGCCCTCGGACAGGGGCCAACGCCTACAATGAGCAGTTCTTC
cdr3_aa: CASSPRTGANAYNEQFF

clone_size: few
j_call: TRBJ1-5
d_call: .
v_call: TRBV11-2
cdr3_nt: TGTGCCAGCAGCTTAGAATTGCGTCAGCCCCAGCATTTT
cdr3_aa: CASSLELRQPQHF

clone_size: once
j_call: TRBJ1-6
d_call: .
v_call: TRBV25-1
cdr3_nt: TGTGCCAGCAGTGCGCCGACAGCCTATAATTCACCCCTCCACTTT
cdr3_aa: CASSAPTAYNSPLHF

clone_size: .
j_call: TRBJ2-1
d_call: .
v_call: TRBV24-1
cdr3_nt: TGTGCCACCTGGGAGAACAATGAGCAGTTCTTC
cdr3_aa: CATWENNEQFF

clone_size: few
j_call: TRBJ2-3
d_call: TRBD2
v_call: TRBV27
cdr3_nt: TGTGCCAGCAGTTTCCTAGCGGGAGTTGGCACAGATACGCAGTATTTT
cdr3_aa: CASSFLAGVGTDTQYF

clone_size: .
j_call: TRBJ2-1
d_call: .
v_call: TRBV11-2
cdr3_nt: TGTGCCAGCAGCTTAGTACAGGGGAGGTACAATGAGCAGTTCTTC
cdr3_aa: CASSLVQGRYNEQFF

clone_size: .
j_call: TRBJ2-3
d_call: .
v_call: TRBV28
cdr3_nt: TGTGCCACCACAGGGCCCCTGGGGGATACGCAGTATTTT
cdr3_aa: CATTGPLGDTQYF

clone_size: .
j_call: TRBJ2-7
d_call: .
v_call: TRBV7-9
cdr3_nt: TGTGCCAGCAGCTTAGATCTCCGAACAGACGAGCAGTACTTC
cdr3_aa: CASSLDLRTDEQYF

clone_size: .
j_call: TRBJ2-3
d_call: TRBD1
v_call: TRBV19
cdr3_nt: TGTGCCAGTAGCCACTCGACAGGGTCCCTAGGGGATACGCAGTATTTT
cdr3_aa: CASSHSTGSLGDTQYF

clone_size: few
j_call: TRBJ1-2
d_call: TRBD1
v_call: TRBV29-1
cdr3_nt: TGCAGCGTGGGGGGTTCGGGGACAGGCTATGGCTACACCTTC
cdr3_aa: CSVGGSGTGYGYTF

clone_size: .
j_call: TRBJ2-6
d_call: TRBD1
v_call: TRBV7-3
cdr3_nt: TGTGCCAGCAGCTTAAGAGGGGGCGCTGGGGCCAACGTCCTGACTTTC
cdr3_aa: CASSLRGGAGANVLTF

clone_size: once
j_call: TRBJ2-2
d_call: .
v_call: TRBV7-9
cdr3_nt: TGTGCCAGCAGCTTTATCGCCAGGGGGGACACCGGGGAGCTGTTTTTT
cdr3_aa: CASSFIARGDTGELFF

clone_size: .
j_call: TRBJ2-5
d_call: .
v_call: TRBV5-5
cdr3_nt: TGTGCCAGCAGCCCCCTTAGTACGTACCAAGAGACCCAGTACTTC
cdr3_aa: CASSPLSTYQETQYF

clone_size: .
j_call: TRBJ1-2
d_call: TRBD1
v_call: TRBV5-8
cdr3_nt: TGTGCCAGCAGCTTGGTGGGCAGGGGGACCTATGGCTACACCTTC
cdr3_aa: CASSLVGRGTYGYTF

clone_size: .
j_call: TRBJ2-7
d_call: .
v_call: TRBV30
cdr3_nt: TGTGCCTGGAGCGGCGGGAACGAGCAGTACTTC
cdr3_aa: CAWSGGNEQYF

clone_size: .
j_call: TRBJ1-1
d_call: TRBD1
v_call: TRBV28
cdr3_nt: TGTGCCAGCAGTTTAGTCGACAGGGGGCGTACTGAAGCTTTCTTT
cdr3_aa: CASSLVDRGRTEAFF

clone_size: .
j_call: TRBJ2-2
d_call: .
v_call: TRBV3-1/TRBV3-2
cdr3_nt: TGTGCCAGCAGCCAAGTGGGCGGGGAGAACACCGGGGAGCTGTTTTTT
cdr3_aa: CASSQVGGENTGELFF

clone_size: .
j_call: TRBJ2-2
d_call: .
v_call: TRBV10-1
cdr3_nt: TGCGCCAGCAGTGAGTCAGGGGATACCGGGGAGCTGTTTTTT
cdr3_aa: CASSESGDTGELFF

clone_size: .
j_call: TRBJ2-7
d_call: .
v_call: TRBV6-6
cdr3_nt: TGTGCCAGCACTTTTCGGACTTCCTACGAGCAGTACTTC
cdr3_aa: CASTFRTSYEQYF

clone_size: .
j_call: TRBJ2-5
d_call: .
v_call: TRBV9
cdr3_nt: TGTGCCAGCAGCGCGGGGGAAGAGACCCAGTACTTC
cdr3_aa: CASSAGEETQYF

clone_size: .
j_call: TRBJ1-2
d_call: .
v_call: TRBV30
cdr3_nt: TGTGCCTGGAGCATCGCGGGGGACTATGGCTACACCTTC
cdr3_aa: CAWSIAGDYGYTF

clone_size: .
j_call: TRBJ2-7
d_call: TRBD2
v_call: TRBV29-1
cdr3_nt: TGCAGCGTTGACCTAGCGGATACCTACGAGCAGTACTTC
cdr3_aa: CSVDLADTYEQYF

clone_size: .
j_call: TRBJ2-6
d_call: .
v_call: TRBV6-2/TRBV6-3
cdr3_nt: TGTGCCAGCAGTGACACTAGCCGCTCTGGGGCCAACGTCCTGACTTTC
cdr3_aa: CASSDTSRSGANVLTF

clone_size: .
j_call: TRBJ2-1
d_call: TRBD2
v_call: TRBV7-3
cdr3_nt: TGTGCCAGCAGCTTAAGAGCGGGATTCACTGAGCAGTTCTTC
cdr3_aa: CASSLRAGFTEQFF

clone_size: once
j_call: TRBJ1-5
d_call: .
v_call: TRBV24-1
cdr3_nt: TGTGCCACCAGTAATATTGATCAGCCCCAGCATTTT
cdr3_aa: CATSNIDQPQHF

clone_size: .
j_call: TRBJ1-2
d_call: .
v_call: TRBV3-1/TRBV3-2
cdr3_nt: TGTGCCAGCAGCCAAGCGGGATATGGCTACACCTTC
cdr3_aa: CASSQAGYGYTF

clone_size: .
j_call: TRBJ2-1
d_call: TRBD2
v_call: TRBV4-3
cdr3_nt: TGCGCCAGCAGCGGCGGGAGGGATGAGCAGTTCTTC
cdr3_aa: CASSGGRDEQFF

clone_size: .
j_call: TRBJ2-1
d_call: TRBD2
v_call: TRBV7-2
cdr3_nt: TGTGCCAGCAGCTCGGGACTAGCCTCCTACAATGAGCAGTTCTTC
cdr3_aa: CASSSGLASYNEQFF

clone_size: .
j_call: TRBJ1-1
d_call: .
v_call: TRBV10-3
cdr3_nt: TGTGCCATCAGTGGCGAGGGTCGGAGCACTGAAGCTTTCTTT
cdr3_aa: CAISGEGRSTEAFF

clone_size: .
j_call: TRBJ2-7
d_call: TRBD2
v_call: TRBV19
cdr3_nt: TGTGCCAGTAGTGCAGGACTAGCGCCCACCTACGAGCAGTACTTC
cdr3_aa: CASSAGLAPTYEQYF